Listed here is a single T cell receptor beta chain. Its antigen is not known. The repertoire was sequenced with immunoSEQ multiplex PCR; TCRdb's copy has only in-frame clones and lacks some. The profile covers about 94,000 clones, with roughly 90% appearing a single time and approximately 9.1% taken by the ten largest. CDR1 is SGHVS, CDR2 FQNEAQ, per germline. V lost 8 bases and J 14 bases, leaving 10 bases between the germline ends. This CDR3 spans 10 amino acids. The entry originates in a study of T cell responses to AZD1222 COVID-19 vaccine. Overall study: Samples with a second dose at about 4 or about 12 weeks were pooled together. Study-level points and caveats: Unmutated variant regions reportedly attract nearly half of all spike-specific TCRs. Only 6 or 7 individuals given AZD1222 were seropositive at baseline. The study found Spike-specific TCR breadth and depth rose after two AZD1222 doses.

The sequence came from an adult in good health. This material consisted of peripheral blood, taken on day 0 of AZD1222 vaccination. The V and J genes are TRBV7-8 and TRBJ1-6, with D unresolved. The CDR3 is CASGSGTLHF. In DNA, the CDR3 is TGTGCCAGCGGGTCCGGGACCCTCCACTTT.